Below, 25 T cell receptor beta chains from the same sample are listed, as sequenced in a study of T cell responses to AZD1222 COVID-19 vaccine. Sequencing was performed with immunoSEQ multiplex PCR; in TCRdb, only in-frame clones are kept and a portion is missing. The sample has fewer than 200,000 clones; 88% are singletons. The sequencing used peripheral blood, collected on day 0 of AZD1222 vaccination. The receptors shown here come from an adult in good health.

This sequence joins TRBV5-1 and TRBJ2-3; D call uncertain. V lost 0 bases, J lost 3 bases, and 11 bases lay in between. The CDR3 runs 15 residues. Germline values: CDR1 SGHRS, CDR2 YFSETQ. The CDR3 nucleotides read TGCGCCAGCAGCTTGGGCAGAATTGGGACAGATACGCAGTATTTT. Protein sequence: CASSLGRIGTDTQYF.

The chain employs TRBV5-4 and TRBJ1-6; D ambiguous. This CDR3 is built from 16 residues. Germline lookup yields CDR1 SGHNT and CDR2 YYREEE (reference sequence). Trimming pared 7 bases from V and 0 bases from J, leaving 14 bases between. DNA of the CDR3: TGTGCCAGCTCCCCCGACCGGAGCTCCTATAATTCACCCCTCCACTTT. It is translated as CASSPDRSSYNSPLHF.

This clone was recorded only once. V is TRBV24-1 and J is TRBJ2-7; TRBD2 is a possible D gene (6 bases). The CDR3 spans 15 residues. CDR1 is KGHDR and CDR2 is SFDVKD in the germline V gene. V lost 5 bases and J 5 bases, leaving 18 bases between the germline ends. This CDR3 reads CATSVSYGGLDEQYF. The CDR3 DNA sequence: TGTGCCACCAGTGTAAGTTACGGGGGTTTGGACGAGCAGTACTTC.

The chain has TRBV7-2 and TRBJ2-3; D is ambiguous. Trimming pared 5 bases from V and 3 bases from J, leaving 6 bases between. Germline V gene sequence: CDR1 SGHTA, CDR2 FQGNSA. CDR3 length: 12 amino acids. The CDR3, as DNA: TGTGCCAGCAGCGGAGAAACAGATACGCAGTATTTT. Amino acids: CASSGETDTQYF.

This clone was seen a few times. The chain uses TRBV30 and TRBJ2-2, with 10 bases lining up with TRBD2. Germline CDR1 is GTSNPN and CDR2 is SVGIG (reference sequence). The CDR3 spans 21 residues. Trimming removed 3 bases from V and 3 bases from J; junction bases left unmatched: 22. DNA of the CDR3: TGTGCCTGGAGCCCCACGTTGGGAAGGACCTTTAGCGGGGGGTACACCGGGGAGCTGTTTTTT. This codes for CAWSPTLGRTFSGGYTGELFF.

This clone showed up just once. The rearrangement links TRBV7-3 to TRBJ2-2, with D tentatively TRBD1 or TRBD2 (5 bases each). Germline-derived CDR1 and CDR2 are SGHTA and FQGTGA. The CDR3 has 14 residues. V dropped 5 bases and J dropped 6 bases, with 13 bases sitting between them. CDR3: CASSGEGLSGELFF. In DNA, the CDR3 is TGTGCCAGCAGCGGAGAGGGGTTATCCGGGGAGCTGTTTTTT.

V and J are TRBV2 and TRBJ1-2, with a possible D match to TRBD1 (5 bases). This CDR3 comprises 13 residues. Germline loops: CDR1 SNHLY, CDR2 FYNNEI. V dropped 6 bases and J dropped 1 base, with 9 bases sitting between them. In DNA, the CDR3 is TGTGCCAGCAGCCAGGGAGATAACTATGGCTACACCTTC. Translating it yields CASSQGDNYGYTF.

The chain combines TRBV18 with TRBJ1-1, with a possible D match to TRBD1 (5 bases). This CDR3 has 13 residues. Trimming shortened V by 6 bases and J by 3 bases, and 11 bases separated the two germline ends. The germline V gene has CDR1 KGHSH and CDR2 LQKENI. CDR3 DNA sequence: TGTGCCAGCTCCCCCACGACAGACACTGAAGCTTTCTTT. The encoded protein is CASSPTTDTEAFF.

The V gene is TRBV11-2, the J gene TRBJ1-1; TRBD1 might be the D (6 bases). The CDR3 is made up of 14 amino acids. V lost 1 base to trimming and J lost 2 bases, with 8 bases between them. Germline-derived CDR1 and CDR2 are SGHAT and FQNNGV. CDR3: CASSLGGANTEAFF. For the CDR3, the DNA is TGTGCCAGCAGCTTAGGGGGGGCAAACACTGAAGCTTTCTTT.

Turning to this clone: The junction departs from germline at one end; a sequencing error may be responsible. This rearrangement joins TRBV3-1 (or the pseudogene TRBV3-2) to TRBJ2-3, with D maybe TRBD1 (5 bases). The CDR3 totals 14 residues. Germline CDR1 and CDR2: LGHDT and YNNKEL (reference sequence). The CDR3 DNA reads as TGTGCCAGCAGACAAGGGGCCGGCACAGATACGCAGTATTTT. Protein: CASRQGAGTDTQYF.

This chain uses TRBV4-1 with TRBJ1-2, with D possibly matching TRBD1 (5 bases). The V and J ends lost 0 bases and 4 bases respectively, with 18 bases between them. Germline lookup yields CDR1 MGHRA and CDR2 YSYEKL. The length of the CDR3 is 17 residues. The CDR3 region is CASSQDPSGLGGYGYTF. CDR3 bases: TGCGCCAGCAGCCAAGATCCCTCCGGGCTCGGGGGCTATGGCTACACCTTC.

The table lists this clone with a few counts. The V and J genes are TRBV7-9 and TRBJ1-1, with a tentative D call TRBD1 (6 bases). Trimming took 0 bases from V and 2 from J, leaving 10 bases between them. In germline, CDR1 is SEHNR, CDR2 FQNEAQ (reference sequence). The CDR3 runs to 15 residues. CDR3 DNA sequence: TGTGCCAGCAGCTTAGCGACAGGCTTTAACACTGAAGCTTTCTTT. Translating it yields CASSLATGFNTEAFF.

The chain combines TRBV5-5 with TRBJ2-7; TRBD1 or TRBD2 may be the D gene (5 bases each). CDR3 length equals 15 residues. CDR1 SGHKS and CDR2 YYEKEE come from the germline V gene (reference sequence). Trimming pared 4 bases from V and 4 bases from J, leaving 18 bases between. DNA for the CDR3: TGTGCCAGCAGCCCACACGGGGACCTGCGGTACGAGCAGTACTTC. Translated, it gives CASSPHGDLRYEQYF.

The rearrangement uses TRBV10-3 and TRBJ1-1, with 8 positions matching TRBD1. Trimming removed 4 bases from V and 11 bases from J; junction bases left unmatched: 6. The CDR3 loop spans 12 amino acids. Germline V gene sequence: CDR1 ENHRY, CDR2 SYGVKD. CDR3 protein: CAISVTGGGAFF. The CDR3 bases are TGTGCCATCAGTGTCACAGGGGGGGGTGCTTTCTTT.

This chain links TRBV28 with TRBJ2-7; TRBD2 aligns across 10 bases. V dropped 3 bases and J dropped 2; count of bases not matched to a gene: 10. Germline loops: CDR1 MDHEN, CDR2 SYDVKM. This CDR3 has 17 amino acids. The CDR3 DNA sequence: TGTGCCAGCAGTTTCCCAAGGGTACTAGCGGGGACCTACGAGCAGTACTTC. Protein product: CASSFPRVLAGTYEQYF.

The DNA of the CDR3 is TGTGCCAGCAGAGTAAAGACAGATACGCAGTATTTT. It is translated as CASRVKTDTQYF. V is TRBV12-3 or TRBV12-4 and J is TRBJ2-3; D not resolved. Trimming removed 6 bases from V and 3 bases from J, with 7 bases in between. This CDR3 region has 12 residues.

The chain combines TRBV27 with TRBJ1-2; no clear D gene. The CDR3 length is 13 residues. Germline CDR1 is MNHEY and CDR2 is SMNVEV (reference sequence). Trimming removed 5 bases from V and 8 bases from J, with 15 bases in between. CDR3 loop: CASSPPGLDGYTF. CDR3 coding DNA: TGTGCCAGCAGTCCACCGGGCCTGGACGGCTACACCTTC.

This chain links TRBV24-1 with TRBJ2-5; 7 bases line up with TRBD2. The V segment lost 4 bases and the J segment 0 bases; nucleotides outside the gene matches: 4. CDR1 KGHDR and CDR2 SFDVKD come from the germline V gene. The CDR3 extends over 15 amino acids. Here the CDR3 DNA reads TGTGCCACCAGTGAACCTGGGACTAACCAAGAGACCCAGTACTTC. Translating it yields CATSEPGTNQETQYF.

The chain combines TRBV5-1 with TRBJ1-4; TRBD1 might be the D (6 bases). Deletions cut 3 bases from V and 0 bases from J, with 9 bases between. Germline CDR1 is SGHRS and CDR2 is YFSETQ. The CDR3 totals 15 residues. The CDR3 bases are TGCGCCAGCAGCTCGGACAGACCAACTAATGAAAAACTGTTTTTT. Translating it yields CASSSDRPTNEKLFF.

The CDR3 sequence is CASIFWDREGFF. As DNA, the CDR3 is TGTGCCAGCATTTTTTGGGACAGGGAGGGTTTTTTT. This chain connects TRBV6-5 to TRBJ1-4, with 9 positions matching TRBD1. The germline gives CDR1 MNHEY, CDR2 SVGAGI. After removal of 7 bases from V and 17 bases from J, the junction contained 11 bases not matched to a gene. The CDR3 is 12 residues long.

The V and J genes are TRBV7-2 and TRBJ2-7; tentative D call: TRBD1 (6 bases). V gave up 5 bases and J gave up 0 bases, with 11 bases separating them. From germline, CDR1 is SGHTA and CDR2 FQGNSA. The CDR3 has 14 amino acids. DNA for the CDR3: TGTGCCAGCAGCCGCGACAGGTTCTCCTACGAGCAGTACTTC. It yields the protein CASSRDRFSYEQYF.

This chain joins TRBV30 and TRBJ2-1, with D perhaps TRBD2 (6 bases). V was shortened by 8 bases and J by 0 bases, with 14 bases between the two germline ends. The V gene's germline CDR1 is GTSNPN and CDR2 SVGIG (reference sequence). There are 14 residues in the CDR3. CDR3 DNA sequence: TGTGCCAAGGGACTCCCAAGCTCCTACAATGAGCAGTTCTTC. Translating gives CAKGLPSSYNEQFF.

This chain's CDR3 is CASALPTGMGTDTQYF. The DNA for the CDR3 is TGCGCCAGCGCCCTCCCCACAGGGATGGGCACAGATACGCAGTATTTT. The chain couples TRBV10-2 to TRBJ2-3, with D possibly TRBD1 on 6 matching bases. The CDR3 sequence is 16 residues long. V lost 8 bases, J lost 1 base, and 19 bases lay in between. Germline V gives CDR1 WSHSY, CDR2 SAAADI.

This clone was recorded only once. The genes are TRBV4-1 and TRBJ2-1; 9 nucleotides agree with TRBD1. CDR1 MGHRA and CDR2 YSYEKL come from the germline V gene. The CDR3 has 15 amino acids. The V gene end was trimmed by 4 bases and the J gene end by 6 bases; junction bases not matched to a gene: 7. This CDR3 is CASSPRDRVVNEQFF. The CDR3 coding sequence is TGCGCCAGCAGCCCTCGGGACAGGGTGGTCAATGAGCAGTTCTTC.

This chain joins TRBV11-3 and TRBJ1-1; 10 bases line up with TRBD1. V was clipped by 5 bases and J by 6 bases; unmatched bases: 9. The CDR3 extends over 15 amino acids. Germline V CDR1 and CDR2: SGHNT, YENEEA. In DNA form, the CDR3 reads TGTGCCAGCAGCCGACGAGGGACAGGGGTTGCTGAAGCTTTCTTT. Translation gives CASSRRGTGVAEAFF.